The text below deals with one T cell receptor (beta chain). Germline CDR1 reads SGHAT; CDR2 reads FQNNGV. The J segment lost 6 bases and the V segment lost 5 bases, leaving 3 bases of the junction unmatched. There are 14 residues in the CDR3. Seattle researchers signed up patients amid active infection and tracked them longitudinally. Per the original methods: Scientists estimated how many nucleated cells there were by amplifying reference gene primers. TCRdb keeps only in-frame clones here, not all; method: immunoSEQ multiplex PCR. The D gene and trimming were derived from the DNA, and the V and J assignments and clone size from that table. Seen here are 95,000 or so clones, more than 80% observed once, and the top ten hold around 5.2%. The sample originates from a study of blood T cell repertoires in COVID-19. About the study: Collection of acute and convalescent COVID-19 samples took place in the United States, Italy and Spain. T cells, B-cell-depleted T cells, or PBMCs supplied cDNA or gDNA.

Sequencing was performed on peripheral blood. The chain employs TRBV11-2 and TRBJ1-5, with 11 nucleotides matching TRBD1. This sequence originates from a man older than 75 with COVID-19, enrolled during active disease. CDR3 sequence (DNA): TGTGCCAGCAGCGGACAGGGGGCTGGTCAGCCCCAGCATTTT. Protein product: CASSGQGAGQPQHF.